The T cell receptor beta chain under discussion was sequenced for a study of regulatory T cells in long-lasting Graves disease. With regard to this clonotype: A far bigger clonotype differs at one base, so this is likely a read error.

J was trimmed by 5 bases and V by 1 base; bases with no gene match: 10. The CDR3 loop spans 16 amino acids. CDR1 is SEHNR, CDR2 FQNEAQ, per germline (reference sequence). The time point is: newly diagnosed GD, antithyroid drugs for less than 3 months. Construction of the TCR library relied on RNA isolated from PBMCs. In this cohort, patients came from an endocrinology department located in Xi'an, China. The TCR beta library used iRepertoire HTBI primers with Arm-PCR amplification of CDR3. TCRdb re-derived calls from the multiplex PCR reads in MiXCR, one entry per CDR3 protein. The data contain around 420,000 distinct CDR3 sequences, approximately 15% of them singletons. The same specimen was also included in a second study, on T cells in Graves' hyperthyroidism and ophthalmopathy. According to that study: The study enrolled patients aged 18 to 65 with newly diagnosed hyperthyroidism of under 2 months' duration. Patients with uncontrolled infections, other autoimmune diseases, pregnancy or lactation were excluded.

The starting material was peripheral blood mononuclear cells (PBMCs), obtained at new diagnosis, from a patient treated with antithyroid drugs. This chain links TRBV7-9 with TRBJ2-5; 7 bases are a match to TRBD1. This sequence originates from a woman in her forties with Graves disease. This CDR3 is CASSLENRGVRETQYF. CDR3 sequence (DNA): TGTGCCAGCAGCTTAGAAAACAGGGGTGTTCGGGAGACCCAGTACTTC. The full variable domain, with the rest looked up from reference TRBV7-9 and TRBJ2-5, is DTGVSQNPRHKITKRGQNVTFRCDPISEHNRLYWYRQTLGQGPEFLTYFQNEAQLEKSRLLSDRFSAERPKGSFSTLEIQRTEQGDSAMYLCASSLENRGVRETQYFGPGTRLLVL.